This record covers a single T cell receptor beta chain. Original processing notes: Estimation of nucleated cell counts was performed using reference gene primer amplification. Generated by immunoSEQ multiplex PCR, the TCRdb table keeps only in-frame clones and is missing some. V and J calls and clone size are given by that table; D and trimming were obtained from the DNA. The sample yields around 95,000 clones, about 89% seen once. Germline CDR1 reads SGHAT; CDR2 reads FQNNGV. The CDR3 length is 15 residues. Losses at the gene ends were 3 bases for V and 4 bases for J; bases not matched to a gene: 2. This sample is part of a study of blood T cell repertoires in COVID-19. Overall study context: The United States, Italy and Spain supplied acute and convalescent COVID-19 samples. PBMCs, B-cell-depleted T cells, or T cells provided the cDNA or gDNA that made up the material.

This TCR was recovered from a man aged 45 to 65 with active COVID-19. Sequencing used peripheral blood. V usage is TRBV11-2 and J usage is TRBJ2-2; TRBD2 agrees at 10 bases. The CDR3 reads CASSFASGSTGELFF. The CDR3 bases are TGTGCCAGCAGCTTCGCTAGCGGGAGCACCGGGGAGCTGTTTTTT.